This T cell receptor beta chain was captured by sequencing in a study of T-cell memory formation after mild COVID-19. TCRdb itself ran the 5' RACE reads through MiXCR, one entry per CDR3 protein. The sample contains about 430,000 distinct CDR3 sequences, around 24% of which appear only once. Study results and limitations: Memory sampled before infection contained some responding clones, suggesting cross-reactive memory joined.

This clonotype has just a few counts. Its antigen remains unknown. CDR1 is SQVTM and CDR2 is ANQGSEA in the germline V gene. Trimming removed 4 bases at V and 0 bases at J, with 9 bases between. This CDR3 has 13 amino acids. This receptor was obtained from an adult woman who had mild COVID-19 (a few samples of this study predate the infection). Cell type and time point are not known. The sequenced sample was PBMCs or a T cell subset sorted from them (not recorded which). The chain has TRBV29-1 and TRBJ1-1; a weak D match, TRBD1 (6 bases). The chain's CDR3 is CSVANRVNTEAFF. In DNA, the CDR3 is TGCAGCGTTGCGAACAGGGTGAACACTGAAGCTTTCTTT.